This is a list of T cell receptor beta chains from one sample in a study of response to subunit inactivated influenza vaccine. Each CDR3 protein is one row after TCRdb ran MiXCR on the RT-PCR reads. The sample yields 400,000 to 550,000 distinct CDR3 sequences, around 25% seen once. Sequencing used CD4+ T cells sorted from PBMCs, obtained approximately 5 days after vaccination. The receptor set was obtained from a man in his fifties or sixties who received an inactivated influenza vaccine. The CDR3 runs from the conserved cysteine through the conserved F or W. D genes are given only for firm matches. Only some rows state a clone size, as once, few, many or a class for expanded clones.

V,J,D,size,length,CDR3,DNA
TRBV10-3,TRBJ1-1,TRBD1,-,15,CAISSTTGMNTEAFF,TGTGCCATCAGTTCTACGACAGGGATGAACACTGAAGCTTTCTTT
TRBV7-2,TRBJ1-6,TRBD1,-,16,CASSLEAGQFNSPLHF,TGTGCCAGCAGCTTAGAGGCGGGACAGTTCAATTCACCCCTCCACTTT
TRBV27,TRBJ2-1,TRBD2,few,17,CASSLIYGTSGNNEQFF,TGTGCCAGCAGTTTAATATATGGGACTAGCGGAAACAATGAGCAGTTCTTC
TRBV5-5,TRBJ2-5,TRBD2,-,16,CASSLDPGLIQETQYF,TGTGCCAGCAGCTTGGATCCGGGACTAATACAAGAGACCCAGTACTTC
TRBV5-1,TRBJ2-5,-,few,15,CASSLSGPNRETQYF,TGCGCCAGCAGCCTTAGCGGACCTAATCGAGAGACCCAGTACTTC
TRBV5-1,TRBJ2-4,-,-,14,CASSLAGAKNIQYF,TGCGCCAGCAGCTTGGCTGGGGCCAAAAACATTCAGTACTTC
TRBV11-2,TRBJ1-3,-,-,14,CASSLRVSGNTIYF,TGTGCCAGCAGCCTCAGGGTTTCTGGAAACACCATATATTTT
TRBV18,TRBJ2-2,-,-,14,CASSPALRTGELFF,TGTGCCAGCTCACCAGCTCTTAGGACCGGGGAGCTGTTTTTT
TRBV11-2,TRBJ1-3,TRBD1,-,15,CASSPGTGGGNTIYF,TGTGCCAGCAGCCCTGGGACAGGGGGAGGAAACACCATATATTTT
TRBV12-3/TRBV12-4,TRBJ2-5,TRBD1,-,14,CASSWPGQQETQYF,TGTGCCAGCAGTTGGCCGGGACAGCAAGAGACCCAGTACTTC
TRBV4-2,TRBJ1-5,-,-,13,CASSQVLDQPQHF,TGTGCCAGCAGCCAAGTTTTGGATCAGCCCCAGCATTTT
TRBV10-3,TRBJ2-5,-,many,15,CAISEPRASRLTQYF,TGTGCCATCAGTGAGCCAAGGGCTAGCCGGTTGACCCAGTACTTC
TRBV7-9,TRBJ1-5,-,-,15,CASSLEGLGNQPQHF,TGTGCCAGCAGCTTAGAGGGGCTTGGCAATCAGCCCCAGCATTTT
TRBV24-1,TRBJ2-5,TRBD1,many,15,CATSETGTFQETQYF,TGTGCCACCAGTGAGACAGGGACCTTCCAAGAGACCCAGTACTTC
TRBV5-1,TRBJ2-2,TRBD2,-,18,CASSSIPGTSGSGGELFF,TGCGCCAGCAGCTCAATACCCGGGACTAGCGGGAGCGGCGGGGAGCTGTTTTTT
TRBV12-5,TRBJ2-5,-,once,16,CASGSYGAVTEETQYF,TGTGCTAGTGGTTCCTACGGGGCAGTGACTGAAGAGACCCAGTACTTC
TRBV29-1,TRBJ2-2,-,few,15,CSVGLKYANTGELFF,TGCAGCGTGGGTCTTAAATACGCGAACACCGGGGAGCTGTTTTTT
TRBV11-3,TRBJ2-4,TRBD1,-,16,CASSPGQGLAKNIQYF,TGTGCCAGCAGCCCTGGACAGGGACTAGCCAAAAACATTCAGTACTTC
TRBV6-6,TRBJ1-6,-,few,14,CASSYVENNSPLHF,TGTGCCAGCAGTTACGTAGAGAATAATTCACCCCTCCACTTT
TRBV30,TRBJ2-1,-,few,15,CAWSVMYVLASEQFF,TGTGCCTGGAGTGTAATGTACGTTCTAGCGAGTGAGCAGTTCTTC
TRBV10-3,TRBJ1-2,TRBD1,many,16,CAISESHDRGVYGYTF,TGTGCCATCAGTGAGTCCCATGACAGGGGGGTCTATGGCTACACCTTC
TRBV4-1,TRBJ2-3,TRBD2,-,17,CASSQPGTTRGTDTQYF,TGCGCCAGCAGCCAACCCGGGACTACCAGGGGCACAGATACGCAGTATTTT
TRBV5-1,TRBJ2-7,TRBD2,few,15,CASSPNSGIRNEQYF,TGCGCCAGCAGCCCGAACAGCGGGATCCGCAACGAGCAGTACTTC
TRBV12-3/TRBV12-4,TRBJ1-4,-,few,14,CASSFLQPNEKLFF,TGTGCCAGCAGTTTTCTTCAGCCTAATGAAAAACTGTTTTTT
TRBV20-1,TRBJ2-7,-,-,14,CSASKVAATYEQYF,TGCAGTGCTAGTAAAGTAGCGGCTACCTACGAGCAGTACTTC
TRBV20-1,TRBJ2-3,TRBD2,-,14,CSALYAGGTDTQYF,TGCAGTGCTCTCTACGCGGGGGGCACAGATACGCAGTATTTT
TRBV5-1,TRBJ2-1,-,many,15,CASSRIPETYNEQFF,TGCGCCAGCAGCCGCATACCAGAAACCTACAATGAGCAGTTCTTC
TRBV5-1,TRBJ1-3,-,few,15,CASSFDGASGNTIYF,TGCGCCAGCAGCTTCGACGGGGCTAGTGGAAACACCATATATTTT
TRBV18,TRBJ2-3,-,-,15,CASSPGTPDTDTQYF,TGTGCCAGCTCACCAGGGACCCCCGACACAGATACGCAGTATTTT
TRBV12-3/TRBV12-4,TRBJ2-2,-,many,14,CASTLGSATGELFF,TGTGCCAGCACCCTTGGGAGCGCAACCGGGGAGCTGTTTTTT
TRBV6-2/TRBV6-3,TRBJ1-5,TRBD1,-,15,CASRGTGGLHRPQHF,TGTGCCAGCAGGGGGACAGGGGGCCTTCACCGGCCCCAGCATTTT
TRBV12-3/TRBV12-4,TRBJ1-2,-,many,12,CASSLVGDGYTF,TGTGCCAGCAGCTTGGTGGGGGACGGCTACACCTTC
TRBV20-1,TRBJ1-5,-,-,13,CSARSGGNQPQHF,TGCAGTGCTAGGTCAGGGGGCAATCAGCCCCAGCATTTT
TRBV18,TRBJ1-5,-,-,13,CASSPQGDQPQHF,TGTGCCAGCTCACCACAGGGGGATCAGCCCCAGCATTTT
TRBV19,TRBJ1-2,-,-,15,CASSIEAGTAVGYTF,TGTGCCAGTAGTATTGAAGCAGGGACCGCCGTGGGCTACACCTTC
TRBV30,TRBJ2-7,-,few,14,CAWSGLGQSYEQYF,TGTGCCTGGAGTGGACTCGGACAGTCCTACGAGCAGTACTTC
TRBV10-3,TRBJ2-1,TRBD2,few,18,CAISESPLLAGGPNEQFF,TGTGCCATCAGTGAGTCGCCCCTACTAGCGGGGGGGCCCAATGAGCAGTTCTTC
TRBV6-1,TRBJ2-5,-,-,13,CASSPGVKETQYF,TGTGCCAGCAGTCCAGGGGTGAAAGAGACCCAGTACTTC
TRBV20-1,TRBJ2-7,-,-,14,CSAKQTGRSYEQYF,TGCAGTGCTAAACAAACCGGGAGATCCTACGAGCAGTACTTC
TRBV5-1,TRBJ2-7,-,-,14,CASSTGTTGTGQYF,TGCGCCAGCAGCACCGGGACGACGGGGACGGGGCAGTACTTC
TRBV6-5,TRBJ2-7,-,-,13,CASSYPPAYEQYF,TGTGCCAGCAGTTACCCGCCGGCCTACGAGCAGTACTTC
TRBV28,TRBJ1-1,-,many,15,CASSPSTTLGTEAFF,TGTGCCAGCAGCCCAAGCACGACTCTTGGCACTGAAGCTTTCTTT